This T cell receptor (beta chain) was sequenced in a study of Tregs in tolerant kidney transplant recipients. Assay: immunoSEQ multiplex PCR; the TCRdb copy retains only in-frame clones and omits some. The table has under 20,000 clones, roughly four fifths seen once. About this clone itself: What it binds is not known. Other DNA sequences in the same sample also yield this CDR3.

CD4+CD25+CD127- Tregs, CD4+CD25- non-Tregs, CD4 and CD8 cells were sorted. Study observations and caveats: The most relevant donor-specific Treg TCRbeta repertoire apparently came from expansion with activated donor B cells.

Germline-derived CDR1 and CDR2 are LGHNA and YSLEER. The CDR3 runs 13 residues. J gave up 4 bases and V 3 bases, and 0 bases lay outside the gene matches. The chain employs TRBV4-3 and TRBJ1-2, with TRBD1 matching 9 bases. Sequencing used Tregs from blood. This TCR derives from a human donor in good health. CDR3 sequence reads: CASSQTGGYGYTF. For the CDR3, the DNA is TGCGCCAGCAGCCAGACAGGGGGCTATGGCTACACCTTC.